One sample yielded the 8 T cell receptor beta chains listed below, sequenced in a study of response to subunit inactivated influenza vaccine. TCRdb recomputed calls from the RT-PCR reads with MiXCR, one row per CDR3 protein. The sample carries 500,000 to 550,000 distinct CDR3 sequences, approximately 7.7% recorded once. This specimen consisted of PBMCs from blood, obtained around 25 months after vaccination. The receptors stem from a man in his fifties or sixties who received an inactivated influenza vaccine.

This clonotype turned up a few times. This sequence joins TRBV18 and TRBJ1-5; unclear D gene. Germline CDR1 reads KGHSH; CDR2 reads LQKENI. V was clipped by 4 bases and J by 4 bases, with 14 bases between them. This CDR3 has 15 amino acids. The CDR3 bases are TGTGCCAGCTCACAGGGTACTACCTCAAATCAGCCCCAGCATTTT. Its protein product is CASSQGTTSNQPQHF.

The chain couples TRBV20-1 to TRBJ2-3, with 10 bases that match TRBD2. Trimming cost V 3 bases and J 6 bases; bases outside gene matches: 0. This CDR3 spans 12 amino acids. CDR1 and CDR2 (germline): DFQATT, SNEGSKA (reference sequence). The CDR3 nucleotides read TGCAGTGCTAGGGGACTAGCGGATACGCAGTATTTT. Protein product: CSARGLADTQYF.

This chain uses TRBV5-6 with TRBJ1-2; 7 bases agree with TRBD1. The V segment lost 4 bases and the J segment 3 bases; nucleotides outside the gene matches: 9. Germline-derived CDR1 and CDR2 are SGHDT and YYEEEE. The CDR3 covers 15 residues. In DNA, the CDR3 is TGTGCCAGCAGCAGTCGACAGGGAGGAGACTATGGCTACACCTTC. It codes for CASSSRQGGDYGYTF. The full variable domain, its missing parts supplied by reference TRBV5-6 and TRBJ1-2, is DAGVTQSPTHLIKTRGQQVTLRCSPKSGHDTVSWYQQALGQGPQFIFQYYEEEERQRGNFPDRFSGHQFPNYSSELNVNALLLGDSALYLCASSSRQGGDYGYTFGSGTRLTVV.

The rearrangement links TRBV20-1 to TRBJ2-5; D may correspond to TRBD1 or TRBD2 (5 bases each). The length of the CDR3 is 15 residues. V shed 6 bases and J shed 2 bases, with 19 bases lying between them. The V gene's germline CDR1 is DFQATT and CDR2 SNEGSKA (reference sequence). The CDR3 spells CSARLWGKLQETQYF. CDR3 bases: TGCAGTGCGAGGTTGTGGGGGAAATTACAAGAGACCCAGTACTTC.

This clonotype was detected ten times or more. V gene TRBV7-6 combines with J gene TRBJ2-7; D may be TRBD1 (6 bases). The CDR3 totals 14 residues. V was cut by 5 bases and J by 3 bases, with 14 bases left in between. Germline loops: CDR1 SGHVS, CDR2 FNYEAQ. CDR3 region: CASSRTGQFYEQYF. The DNA for the CDR3 is TGTGCCAGCAGCCGAACTGGACAGTTCTACGAGCAGTACTTC. Based on the CDR3 plus reference TRBV7-6 and TRBJ2-7, the full variable domain is GAGVSQSPRYKVTKRGQDVALRCDPISGHVSLYWYRQALGQGPEFLTYFNYEAQQDKSGLPNDRFSAERPEGSISTLTIQRTEQRDSAMYRCASSRTGQFYEQYFGPGTRLTVT.

This clonotype came up many times. The chain is built from TRBV24-1 and TRBJ2-5; the match to TRBD1 covers 11 bases. Germline CDR1 and CDR2: KGHDR and SFDVKD. The CDR3 spans 16 residues. V shed 4 bases and J 5 bases; nucleotides not matched to a gene: 8. CDR3 in amino acids: CATSDRTGGLWETQYF. The CDR3 DNA reads TGTGCCACCAGTGACCGGACAGGGGGCTTGTGGGAGACCCAGTACTTC.

This clonotype was recorded at least ten times. This chain links TRBV5-1 with TRBJ2-3; the match to TRBD2 covers 12 bases. Trimming at V came to 7 bases and at J to 6 bases, leaving 6 bases not matched to a gene. This CDR3 spans 14 amino acids. CDR1 and CDR2 (germline): SGHRS, YFSETQ. In nucleotides, the CDR3 is TGCGCCAGCGCTAGCGGGAGGGCCTCCGATACGCAGTATTTT. Its protein is CASASGRASDTQYF.

This clonotype was seen more than once but under ten times. The V gene is TRBV18, the J gene TRBJ1-4; unclear D gene. CDR3 length equals 17 residues. Germline V lookup: CDR1 KGHSH, CDR2 LQKENI. V was trimmed by 0 bases and J by 4 bases, leaving 15 bases between them. The CDR3 sequence: CASSPPLEFPDNEKLFF. The CDR3 DNA reads TGTGCCAGCTCACCACCGCTGGAATTTCCTGATAATGAAAAACTGTTTTTT. The full variable domain, with the rest looked up from reference TRBV18 and TRBJ1-4, is NAGVMQNPRHLVRRRGQEARLRCSPMKGHSHVYWYRQLPEEGLKFMVYLQKENIIDESGMPKERFSAEFPKEGPSILRIQQVVRGDSAAYFCASSPPLEFPDNEKLFFGSGTQLSVL.